One and the same sample provided the 5 T cell receptor beta chains below, sequenced in a study of CD8 T cells in Susac syndrome. Random hexamers primed reverse transcription of about 0.45 to 1 ug RNA. TCRdb fed the immunoSEQ multiplex PCR reads into MiXCR, producing one record per CDR3 protein. The sample lists 150,000 to 180,000 distinct CDR3 sequences, roughly 95% occurring once. The specimen sequenced was CD8+ T cells from PBMCs. Receptor source: a human donor with multiple sclerosis.

The V call is TRBV29-1, the J call TRBJ1-4; D might be TRBD1 (5 bases). The V gene's germline CDR1 is SQVTM and CDR2 ANQGSEA. This CDR3 spans 13 amino acids. The V and J ends lost 7 bases and 7 bases respectively, with 16 bases between them. CDR3 bases: TGCAGCGCCGTTACGGGGACGGGTGAAAAACTGTTTTTT. This translates into CSAVTGTGEKLFF.

V gene TRBV29-1 combines with J gene TRBJ2-2; 11 nucleotides align to TRBD2. The germline V gene encodes CDR1 SQVTM and CDR2 ANQGSEA. The CDR3 has 18 amino acids. After removal of 6 bases from V and 1 base from J, the junction contained 13 bases not matched to a gene. CDR3 region: CSVLWSLTSGGNTGELFF. The CDR3 DNA sequence: TGCAGCGTGCTGTGGTCCCTTACTAGCGGGGGGAACACCGGGGAGCTGTTTTTT.

The chain carries TRBV7-3 and TRBJ2-3; D might be TRBD2 (6 bases). This CDR3 is 16 amino acids long. V was trimmed by 2 bases and J by 2 bases, leaving 14 bases between them. Germline V gene data show CDR1 as SGHTA and CDR2 as FQGTGA. CDR3 amino acids: CASSLARASATDTQYF. The DNA for the CDR3 is TGTGCCAGCAGCTTAGCCCGGGCTAGCGCCACAGATACGCAGTATTTT.

In this sample, this clonotype turned up once. The rearrangement joins TRBV9 to TRBJ2-3, with 8 bases lining up with TRBD2. This CDR3 has 17 amino acids. Germline CDR1 is SGDLS and CDR2 is YYNGEE. Trimming cost V 1 base and J 2 bases; bases outside gene matches: 9. Here the CDR3 DNA reads TGTGCCAGCAGCGTACATAGGAGGACTAGCTCCACAGATACGCAGTATTTT. Protein: CASSVHRRTSSTDTQYF.

The rearrangement links TRBV30 to TRBJ1-5; 11 bases fit TRBD1. This CDR3 has 15 residues. Germline assignment: CDR1 GTSNPN and CDR2 SVGIG (reference sequence). The junction had 6 bases not matched to a gene; V was cut back by 2 bases and J by 6 bases. The DNA of the CDR3 is TGTGCCTGGAGTAAGGACAGGGGGCTCGGTCAGCCCCAGCATTTT. Translation gives CAWSKDRGLGQPQHF.